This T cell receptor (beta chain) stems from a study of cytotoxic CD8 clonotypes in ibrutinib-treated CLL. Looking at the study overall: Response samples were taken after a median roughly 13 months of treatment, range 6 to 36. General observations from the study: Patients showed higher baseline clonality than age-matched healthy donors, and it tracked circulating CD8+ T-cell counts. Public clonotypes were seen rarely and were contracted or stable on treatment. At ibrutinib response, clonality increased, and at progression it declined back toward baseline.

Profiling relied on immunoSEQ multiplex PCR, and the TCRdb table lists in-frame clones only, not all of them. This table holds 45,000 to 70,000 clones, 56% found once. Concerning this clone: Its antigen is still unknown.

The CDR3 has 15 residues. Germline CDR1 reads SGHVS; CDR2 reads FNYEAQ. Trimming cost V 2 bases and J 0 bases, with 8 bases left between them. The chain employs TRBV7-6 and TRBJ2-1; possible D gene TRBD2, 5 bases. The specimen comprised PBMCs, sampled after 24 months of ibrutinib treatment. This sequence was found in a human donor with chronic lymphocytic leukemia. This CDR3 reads CASSLWENSYNEQFF. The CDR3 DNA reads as TGTGCCAGCAGCTTATGGGAGAACTCCTACAATGAGCAGTTCTTC.